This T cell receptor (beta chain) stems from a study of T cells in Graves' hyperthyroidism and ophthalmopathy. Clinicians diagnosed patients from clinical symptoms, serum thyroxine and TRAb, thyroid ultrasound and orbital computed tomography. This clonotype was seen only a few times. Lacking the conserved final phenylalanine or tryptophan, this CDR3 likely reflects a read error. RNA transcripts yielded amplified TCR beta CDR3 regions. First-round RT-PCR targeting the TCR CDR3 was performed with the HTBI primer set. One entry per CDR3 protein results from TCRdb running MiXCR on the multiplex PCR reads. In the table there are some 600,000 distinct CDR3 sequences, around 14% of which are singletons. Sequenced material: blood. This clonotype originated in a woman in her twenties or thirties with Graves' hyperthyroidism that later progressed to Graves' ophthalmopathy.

CDR3 amino acids: CASSLGGATDTQYS. CDR3 DNA sequence: TGCGCCAGCAGCTTGGGGGGTGCCACAGATACGCAGTATTCT. This chain joins TRBV5-1 and TRBJ2-3; D is ambiguous. Germline assignment: CDR1 SGHRS and CDR2 YFSETQ. The CDR3 sequence is 14 residues long. Trimming took off 0 bases at V and 2 bases at J, with 7 bases between the two ends.